The rows below give T cell receptor beta chains drawn from one sample of a study of response to subunit inactivated influenza vaccine. TCRdb used MiXCR to reprocess the RT-PCR reads, holding one entry per CDR3 protein. Among over 800,000 distinct CDR3 sequences listed, less than 25% were seen once. The material sequenced was PBMCs from blood, taken 4 to 6 days after vaccination. The source of these receptors is a man between 45 and 60 years old who received an inactivated influenza vaccine. The CDR3 runs from the conserved cysteine through the conserved F or W. D genes are given only for firm matches. Clone size is not always given. Where it is, it says once, few, many or a class for expanded clones.

>TRBD2|NA|TRBV4-3|TRBJ2-3
CASSQDRGGVTQYF
TGCGCCAGCAGCCAAGATCGGGGAGGGGTTACGCAGTATTTT
>TRBD1|NA|TRBV15|TRBJ2-5
CATSRDVKGAETQYF
TGTGCCACCAGCAGAGATGTAAAGGGGGCAGAGACCCAGTACTTC
>NA|few|TRBV3-1|TRBJ1-2
CASSLTPRGDYGYTF
TGTGCCAGCAGCCTAACGCCACGCGGGGACTATGGCTACACCTTC
>TRBD2|few|TRBV7-8|TRBJ2-3
CASSFGLARADTQYF
TGTGCCAGCAGCTTCGGACTAGCGAGGGCAGATACGCAGTATTTT
>NA|few|TRBV7-2|TRBJ2-5
CASSQPPGSGETQYF
TGTGCCAGCAGCCAGCCTCCGGGGTCGGGAGAGACCCAGTACTTC
>NA|NA|TRBV11-2|TRBJ2-7
CASRGSQQYF
TGTGCCAGCAGAGGCTCGCAACAGTACTTC
>TRBD2|few|TRBV5-1|TRBJ2-5
CASSMASGRQETQYF
TGCGCCAGCAGCATGGCCAGCGGGAGGCAAGAGACCCAGTACTTC
>TRBD1|few|TRBV12-3/TRBV12-4|TRBJ1-1
CASSFGLGDRENTEAFF
TGTGCCAGCAGTTTCGGATTGGGGGACAGGGAGAACACTGAAGCTTTCTTT
>NA|few|TRBV4-1|TRBJ1-2
CASSQDNGSPYYGYTF
TGCGCCAGCAGCCAAGATAATGGCAGCCCCTACTATGGCTACACCTTC
>NA|NA|TRBV11-2|TRBJ1-5
CASSLASSQPQHF
TGTGCCAGCAGCTTAGCTTCATCTCAGCCCCAGCATTTT
>NA|NA|TRBV6-2/TRBV6-3|TRBJ2-4
CASTTGGKNIQYF
TGTGCCAGCACCACAGGAGGCAAAAACATTCAGTACTTC
>NA|many|TRBV6-5|TRBJ2-7
CASSYSGLDSYEQYF
TGTGCCAGCAGTTACTCCGGACTTGACTCCTACGAGCAGTACTTC
>NA|few|TRBV18|TRBJ2-1
CASSPNSRGLGNEQFF
TGTGCCAGCTCACCCAATTCCAGGGGCCTTGGCAATGAGCAGTTCTTC
>NA|few|TRBV10-3|TRBJ2-1
CAIRGQADNEQFF
TGTGCCATCAGGGGGCAGGCAGACAATGAGCAGTTCTTC
>TRBD2|few|TRBV5-1|TRBJ2-1
CASSLMASGSTEQFF
TGCGCCAGCAGCTTAATGGCTAGCGGGAGTACTGAGCAGTTCTTC
>TRBD2|NA|TRBV9|TRBJ2-3
CASSLCGGGITCTDTQYF
TGTGCCAGCAGCTTATGCGGGGGGGGAATTACTTGCACAGATACGCAGTATTTT
>TRBD2|NA|TRBV11-2|TRBJ2-3
CASSLLSGLAEIKTSTDTQYF
TGTGCCAGCAGCTTACTTTCCGGACTAGCGGAGATCAAAACAAGCACAGATACGCAGTATTTT
>TRBD1|NA|TRBV20-1|TRBJ2-5
CSARDATGDGTQYF
TGCAGTGCTAGAGACGCCACAGGGGACGGGACCCAGTACTTC
>NA|few|TRBV28|TRBJ2-7
CASSDTPTSTYEQYF
TGTGCCAGCAGTGATACCCCGACTAGTACCTACGAGCAGTACTTC
>NA|few|TRBV7-9|TRBJ2-1
CANNNEQFF
TGTGCCAACAACAATGAGCAGTTCTTC
>NA|few|TRBV12-5|TRBJ2-3
CASGSTLDTSTDTQYF
TGTGCTAGTGGTTCCACCTTGGACACTAGCACAGATACGCAGTATTTT
>TRBD1|NA|TRBV20-1|TRBJ2-7
CSASRQGGLLEQYF
TGCAGTGCAAGCAGACAGGGCGGGCTTTTGGAGCAGTACTTC
>TRBD1|NA|TRBV12-3/TRBV12-4|TRBJ2-7
CASSSGGRGYEQYF
TGTGCCAGCAGTTCAGGGGGCCGGGGTTACGAGCAGTACTTC
>TRBD1|once|TRBV28|TRBJ1-2
CASRPTGVRGNYGYTF
TGTGCCAGCAGACCGACAGGGGTAAGAGGAAACTATGGCTACACCTTC
>NA|many|TRBV6-5|TRBJ1-3
CASSYSNRVSGNTIYF
TGTGCCAGCAGTTACTCGAACAGGGTCTCTGGAAACACCATATATTTT
>NA|NA|TRBV9|TRBJ2-5
CASSVEDAETQYF
TGTGCCAGCAGCGTAGAAGATGCGGAGACCCAGTACTTC
>TRBD2|many|TRBV20-1|TRBJ2-3
CSASGEGVTDTQYF
TGCAGTGCTAGCGGGGAGGGTGTAACAGATACGCAGTATTTT
>NA|NA|TRBV2|TRBJ1-1
CASSATGHTEAFF
TGTGCCAGCAGTGCGACGGGGCACACTGAAGCTTTCTTT
>NA|NA|TRBV6-5|TRBJ2-2
CASSYRAGAAWDTGELFF
TGTGCCAGCAGTTACCGTGCAGGGGCGGCGTGGGACACCGGGGAGCTGTTTTTT
>TRBD1|NA|TRBV29-1|TRBJ2-7
CSVEERGQGREQYF
TGCAGCGTTGAAGAAAGGGGACAGGGAAGGGAGCAGTACTTC
>NA|few|TRBV7-2|TRBJ2-7
CASSRQPGVAYEQYF
TGTGCCAGCAGCCGACAACCAGGGGTCGCCTACGAGCAGTACTTC
>NA|few|TRBV7-9|TRBJ1-2
CASSLPSDLYGYTF
TGTGCCAGCAGCTTACCCTCCGATCTCTATGGCTACACCTTC
>TRBD2|NA|TRBV7-2|TRBJ2-1
CASSLGLAFAEQFF
TGTGCCAGCAGCCTCGGACTAGCGTTTGCTGAGCAGTTCTTC
>TRBD2|few|TRBV20-1|TRBJ2-7
CSARDFSASGISYEQYF
TGCAGTGCTAGAGATTTTAGTGCAAGCGGGATCTCCTACGAGCAGTACTTC
>TRBD2|few|TRBV15|TRBJ2-7
CATSRRPGLAFEQYF
TGTGCCACCAGCAGAAGACCGGGACTAGCGTTCGAGCAGTACTTC
>TRBD2|few|TRBV20-1|TRBJ2-7
CSAPPGGRALDEQYF
TGCAGTGCCCCCCCCGGCGGGAGGGCCCTTGACGAGCAGTACTTC
>NA|NA|TRBV6-2/TRBV6-3|TRBJ2-1
CASSYSPGDHPYNEQFF
TGTGCCAGCAGTTACTCGCCGGGAGATCATCCCTACAATGAGCAGTTCTTC
>TRBD2|few|TRBV28|TRBJ2-5
CASAFLRASGETQYF
TGTGCCTCCGCTTTTCTTCGCGCTAGCGGGGAGACCCAGTACTTC
>NA|many|TRBV28|TRBJ2-7
CASSVGVYEQYF
TGTGCCAGCAGTGTAGGGGTCTACGAGCAGTACTTC
>TRBD1|few|TRBV4-3|TRBJ1-2
CASSERDRGPTIYGYTF
TGCGCCAGCAGCGAAAGGGACAGGGGTCCGACTATCTATGGCTACACCTTC
>TRBD1|NA|TRBV7-9|TRBJ2-7
CASRRTGDSYEQYF
TGTGCCAGCAGACGGACAGGGGACTCCTACGAGCAGTACTTC
>NA|NA|TRBV28|TRBJ1-3
CASKGGISGNTIYF
TGTGCCAGCAAGGGGGGCATATCTGGAAACACCATATATTTT
>NA|NA|TRBV20-1|TRBJ2-5
CSARPLLALTKETQYF
TGCAGTGCTCGTCCCCTTCTAGCGCTGACAAAAGAGACCCAGTACTTC
>TRBD2|few|TRBV20-1|TRBJ2-3
CSAGAGGPEAQYF
TGCAGTGCAGGGGCGGGAGGGCCCGAGGCGCAGTATTTT
>TRBD1|NA|TRBV9|TRBJ2-3
CASSGVTGGDTQYF
TGTGCCAGCAGCGGCGTGACAGGGGGAGATACGCAGTATTTT
>TRBD1|few|TRBV11-2|TRBJ1-1
CASSLDYRDRGFVAFF
TGTGCCAGCAGCTTAGACTACCGGGACAGGGGATTTGTAGCTTTCTTT
>NA|NA|TRBV27|TRBJ1-1
CASSQTGVRRAFF
TGTGCCAGCAGCCAGACAGGAGTTCGACGAGCTTTCTTT